A single sample is the source of the 27 T cell receptor beta chains below, sequenced in a study of blood T cell repertoires in COVID-19. TCRdb keeps only in-frame clones here, not all; method: immunoSEQ multiplex PCR. The table lists tens of thousands of clones, 75% to 90% of them singletons, with about 4.9% in the top ten. The sequencing sample was made of peripheral blood. These receptors were taken from a man between 60 and 75 years old with COVID-19, enrolled during active disease.

This chain connects TRBV10-3 to TRBJ1-3; D possibly corresponds to TRBD1 (5 bases). The germline CDR1 and CDR2 sequences are ENHRY and SYGVKD. The CDR3 sequence is 15 residues long. Trimming took 5 bases from V and 4 from J, leaving 15 bases between them. The CDR3 reads CAISTSGGAGNTIYF. The DNA for the CDR3 is TGTGCCATCAGTACGTCCGGGGGTGCAGGAAACACCATATATTTT.

The CDR3 protein is CASSRDISEQYF. The DNA for the CDR3 is TGTGCCAGCAGTCGGGACATATCCGAGCAGTACTTC. This chain uses TRBV6-6 with TRBJ2-7, with D tentatively TRBD1 (6 bases). The CDR3 spans 12 residues. CDR1 and CDR2 (germline): MNHNY, SVGAGI (reference sequence). Trimming stripped 5 bases from V and 6 bases from J, with 11 bases between.

The chain recombines TRBV10-1 with TRBJ1-1; the D gene is possibly TRBD1 (6 bases). From germline, CDR1 is WNHNN and CDR2 SYGVQD (reference sequence). This CDR3 has 13 amino acids. V dropped 2 bases and J dropped 4 bases, with 8 bases sitting between them. DNA for the CDR3: TGCGCCAGCAGTGAGGCAGGGGCCACTGAAGCTTTCTTT. Residues: CASSEAGATEAFF.

This clone was observed a handful of times. This chain links TRBV4-1 with TRBJ2-1; 8 nucleotides line up with TRBD2. The CDR3 spans 18 residues. V lost 3 bases, J lost 7 bases, and 17 bases stayed unmatched. From germline, CDR1 is MGHRA and CDR2 YSYEKL. CDR3 DNA: TGCGCCAGCAGCCACAAACCTTTCGGGATCAGCGGGAGAAATGAGCAGTTCTTC. Translated: CASSHKPFGISGRNEQFF.

The V call is TRBV7-6, the J call TRBJ2-3; perhaps TRBD1 as D (6 bases). Trimming took off 4 bases at V and 4 bases at J, with 18 bases between the two ends. The length of the CDR3 is 16 residues. In germline, CDR1 is SGHVS, CDR2 FNYEAQ. CDR3 nucleotides: TGTGCCAGCAGCTCGGACAGTTCGTTGAGTGCAGATACGCAGTATTTT. It yields the protein CASSSDSSLSADTQYF.

The genes are TRBV19 and TRBJ1-1; D is perhaps TRBD1 (6 bases). The CDR3 spans 16 residues. Germline CDR1 and CDR2: LNHDA and SQIVND (reference sequence). Deletions cut 9 bases from V and 3 bases from J, with 23 bases between. The CDR3 reads CASDHPGGARDTEAFF. CDR3 DNA: TGTGCCAGCGATCACCCCGGGGGGGCGCGTGACACTGAAGCTTTCTTT.

The chain couples TRBV7-8 to TRBJ1-5; maybe TRBD1 (6 bases). Germline CDR1 SGHVS, CDR2 FQNEAQ. The CDR3 is made up of 13 amino acids. V was pared by 2 bases and J by 6 bases, with 8 bases between. The CDR3 loop reads CASSLTGRQPQHF. The CDR3 nucleotides are TGTGCCAGCAGCTTAACAGGGCGTCAGCCCCAGCATTTT.

Regarding this clone: Other DNA variants within this sample encode the same CDR3. The V gene is TRBV3-1 (or the pseudogene TRBV3-2), the J gene TRBJ2-1; D is possibly TRBD2 (5 bases). Trimming removed 5 bases at V and 0 bases at J, with 11 bases between. The CDR3 runs 15 residues. Germline V lookup: CDR1 LGHDT, CDR2 YNNKEL (reference sequence). The CDR3 protein is CASSLSGSSYNEQFF. CDR3 sequence (DNA): TGTGCCAGCAGCTTAAGCGGAAGCTCCTACAATGAGCAGTTCTTC.

The gene calls are TRBV12-3 or TRBV12-4 and TRBJ1-6, with 8 bases matching TRBD1. CDR3 length equals 13 residues. Losses at the gene ends were 4 bases for V and 10 bases for J; bases not matched to a gene: 3. In nucleotides, the CDR3 is TGTGCCAGCAGTTCGAACAGGGGGTCACCCCTCCACTTT. It is translated as CASSSNRGSPLHF.

The V gene is TRBV12-5, the J gene TRBJ2-3; the D gene is possibly TRBD2 (5 bases). The germline V gene has CDR1 LGHNT and CDR2 FRNRAP. The CDR3 is 15 residues long. V was shortened by 0 bases and J by 4 bases, with 11 bases between the two germline ends. The CDR3 is CASGLVPEGADTQYF. DNA for the CDR3: TGTGCTAGTGGTTTGGTTCCTGAGGGAGCAGATACGCAGTATTTT. Full variable domain (outside the CDR3, taken from reference TRBV12-5 and TRBJ2-3): DARVTQTPRHKVTEMGQEVTMRCQPILGHNTVFWYRQTMMQGLELLAYFRNRAPLDDSGMPKDRFSAEMPDATLATLKIQPSEPRDSAVYFCASGLVPEGADTQYFGPGTRLTVL.

Details on this clone: Sequence at one end of the junction differs from germline and may be a read error. This chain links TRBV7-2 with TRBJ1-1, with D possibly being TRBD1 (6 bases). Germline V gene lookup returns CDR1 SGHTA and CDR2 FQGNSA. This CDR3 is built from 14 residues. Written as DNA, the CDR3 is TGTGCCAGCACCTTACAGGGTCGGCGCACTGAAGCTTTCTTT. Encoded protein: CASTLQGRRTEAFF.

This rearrangement joins TRBV7-8 to TRBJ2-7; D unclear. Germline CDR1 is SGHVS and CDR2 is FQNEAQ. The CDR3 has 11 residues. V lost 5 bases to trimming and J lost 2 bases, with 4 bases between them. The CDR3, as DNA: TGTGCCAGCAGCGTTACCTACGAGCAGTACTTC. Translating it yields CASSVTYEQYF. The whole variable domain, remainder taken from reference TRBV7-8 and TRBJ2-7, is GAGVSQSPRYKVAKRGQDVALRCDPISGHVSLFWYQQALGQGPEFLTYFQNEAQLDKSGLPSDRFFAERPEGSVSTLKIQRTQQEDSAVYLCASSVTYEQYFGPGTRLTVT.

The chain uses TRBV5-8 and TRBJ1-2; D possibly corresponds to TRBD1 (5 bases). Trimming shortened V by 0 bases and J by 5 bases, and 14 bases separated the two germline ends. Germline V gives CDR1 SGHTS, CDR2 YDEGEE. CDR3 length: 15 residues. CDR3 DNA: TGTGCCAGCAGCTTGGGAGGGGACGCGGGATATGGCTACACCTTC. This codes for CASSLGGDAGYGYTF.

The CDR3 region has the DNA TGTGCCAGCAGTCCCGGGACAGATACAGATACGCAGTATTTT. This encodes CASSPGTDTDTQYF. The chain recombines TRBV9 with TRBJ2-3; 7 bases line up with TRBD1. The germline V gene has CDR1 SGDLS and CDR2 YYNGEE. This CDR3 is 14 amino acids long. With V trimmed by 5 bases and J by 3 bases, 6 bases remained unmatched.

The chain joins TRBV6-5 to TRBJ1-2; TRBD1 aligns across 9 bases. CDR3 size: 15 residues. The germline CDR1 and CDR2 sequences are MNHEY and SVGAGI. The V gene end was trimmed by 5 bases and the J gene end by 0 bases; junction bases not matched to a gene: 4. The CDR3 coding sequence is TGTGCCAGCAGTACAGGGGGCTTTACTAACTATGGCTACACCTTC. This translates into CASSTGGFTNYGYTF.

The CDR3 is CASSPLAQVLFTGELFF. The DNA of the CDR3 is TGTGCCAGCTCCCCTCTCGCGCAGGTCCTATTCACCGGGGAGCTGTTTTTT. The chain combines TRBV18 with TRBJ2-2; D not resolved. CDR3 size: 17 residues. Trimming stripped 6 bases from V and 4 bases from J, with 21 bases between. Germline assignment: CDR1 KGHSH and CDR2 LQKENI.

V is TRBV7-9 and J is TRBJ1-1; tentatively, D is TRBD1 (5 bases). The V end lost 0 bases, the J end lost 6 bases, and 11 bases lay between the germline ends. The length of the CDR3 is 14 residues. Germline CDR1 and CDR2: SEHNR and FQNEAQ (reference sequence). CDR3 coding DNA: TGTGCCAGCAGCTTAGCCGGGGGTGACCCTGAAGCTTTCTTT. Amino acid sequence: CASSLAGGDPEAFF.

This chain joins TRBV10-1 and TRBJ2-4; 9 bases line up with TRBD1. V was pared by 3 bases and J by 1 base, with 1 base of the junction left unmatched. Germline assignment: CDR1 WNHNN and CDR2 SYGVQD (reference sequence). The CDR3 is 15 residues long. CDR3 sequence reads: CASSDGTGAKNIQYF. CDR3 coding DNA: TGCGCCAGCAGTGACGGGACAGGGGCCAAAAACATTCAGTACTTC.

This clone was observed a single time. The V and J genes are TRBV5-5 and TRBJ2-7; a weak D match, TRBD2 (6 bases). The CDR3 length is 14 residues. The germline V gene encodes CDR1 SGHKS and CDR2 YYEKEE (reference sequence). The V gene lost 2 bases and the J gene lost 0 bases, with 9 bases spanning the gap. The CDR3 region is CASSFGGVSYEQYF. The CDR3 DNA sequence: TGTGCCAGCAGCTTCGGAGGGGTCTCCTACGAGCAGTACTTC.

This sequence joins TRBV20-1 and TRBJ1-5; D is possibly TRBD1 (5 bases). V was pared by 3 bases and J by 1 base, with 10 bases between. CDR1 and CDR2 from the germline V gene are DFQATT and SNEGSKA (reference sequence). There are 14 residues in the CDR3. This CDR3 is CSASRGLSNQPQHF. The DNA for the CDR3 is TGCAGTGCTAGTCGGGGACTAAGCAATCAGCCCCAGCATTTT.

This chain uses TRBV5-6 with TRBJ1-4, with TRBD1 identical over 8 bases. J gave up 8 bases and V 0 bases, and 0 bases lay outside the gene matches. Germline-derived CDR1 and CDR2 are SGHDT and YYEEEE. This CDR3 contains 13 residues. CDR3 region: CASSLDRGEKLFF. In DNA, the CDR3 is TGTGCCAGCAGCTTGGACAGGGGGGAAAAACTGTTTTTT. Filled out from reference TRBV5-6 and TRBJ1-4, the complete variable domain reads DAGVTQSPTHLIKTRGQQVTLRCSPKSGHDTVSWYQQALGQGPQFIFQYYEEEERQRGNFPDRFSGHQFPNYSSELNVNALLLGDSALYLCASSLDRGEKLFFGSGTQLSVL.

The chain recombines TRBV25-1 with TRBJ2-2, with TRBD1 identical over 8 bases. The CDR3 is 15 residues long. Per the germline V gene, CDR1 is MGHDK and CDR2 is SYGVNS. Germline trimming cut 7 bases from V and 0 bases from J; bases unmatched to any gene: 4. Written as DNA, the CDR3 is TGTGCCAGCACACGACAGGGGACGAACACCGGGGAGCTGTTTTTT. Its protein is CASTRQGTNTGELFF.

The chain combines TRBV3-1 (or the pseudogene TRBV3-2) with TRBJ2-1, with 8 bases fitting TRBD2. This CDR3 has 19 amino acids. Trimming took 1 base from V and 4 from J; bases not matched to a gene: 15. The germline V gene encodes CDR1 LGHDT and CDR2 YNNKEL (reference sequence). CDR3 in amino acids: CASSQVGGASGSKYNEQFF. For the CDR3, the DNA is TGTGCCAGCAGCCAAGTTGGGGGTGCTAGCGGGTCCAAATACAATGAGCAGTTCTTC.

The V call is TRBV4-2, the J call TRBJ2-7; 9 nucleotides line up with TRBD2. The CDR3 is 15 residues long. Germline V gene data show CDR1 as LGHNA and CDR2 as YNFKEQ. V lost 0 bases, J lost 5 bases, and 5 bases stayed unmatched. CDR3 region: CASSQDRVAGDEQYF. The CDR3 DNA reads TGTGCCAGCAGCCAAGACAGGGTAGCGGGAGACGAGCAGTACTTC.

The chain carries TRBV9 and TRBJ2-1, with 12 bases lining up with TRBD2. This CDR3 comprises 17 residues. The junction had 6 bases not matched to a gene; V was cut back by 3 bases and J by 2 bases. The germline V gene has CDR1 SGDLS and CDR2 YYNGEE. The CDR3 DNA follows: TGTGCCAGCAGCGGATCACTAGCGGGAGGAACCTACAATGAGCAGTTCTTC. Residues: CASSGSLAGGTYNEQFF.

CDR3 sequence reads: CASSLGLRGTGYTF. The CDR3 DNA reads TGTGCCAGCAGCTTAGGTCTCAGGGGAACTGGCTACACCTTC. V gene TRBV11-2 combines with J gene TRBJ1-2, with D possibly matching TRBD1 (6 bases). Germline V gives CDR1 SGHAT, CDR2 FQNNGV. The ends were cut back, 1 base at V and 7 bases at J, with 13 bases in the middle. The CDR3 is made up of 14 amino acids. Variable domain in full (rest from reference TRBV11-2 and TRBJ1-2): EAGVAQSPRYKIIEKRQSVAFWCNPISGHATLYWYQQILGQGPKLLIQFQNNGVVDDSQLPKDRFSAERLKGVDSTLKIQPAKLEDSAVYLCASSLGLRGTGYTFGSGTRLTVV.

The chain couples TRBV9 to TRBJ2-1; 9 bases agree with TRBD1. Germline trimming cut 4 bases from V and 7 bases from J; bases unmatched to any gene: 6. The CDR3 has 14 residues. Germline CDR1 is SGDLS and CDR2 is YYNGEE. CDR3 sequence reads: CASSFRTGENEQFF. CDR3 sequence (DNA): TGTGCCAGCAGCTTCCGGACAGGGGAGAATGAGCAGTTCTTC.